This is a list of T cell receptor beta chains from one sample in a study of cytomegalovirus exposure and HLA in healthy donors. Clones were read by immunoSEQ multiplex PCR, and TCRdb kept only the in-frame ones, dropping some. The data hold 150,000 or so clones, with less than 90% observed a single time. The specimen sequenced was PBMCs. Receptors were obtained from a man aged 18 to 30 in good health and CMV-seropositive. The CDR3 runs from the conserved cysteine through the conserved F or W. Each record gives: D gene, clone size, V gene, J gene, CDR3 DNA, CDR3 protein. A D gene is named only where the DNA matches it firmly. A row's size may be missing; if present it is once, few, many or a size class.

.	once	TRBV5-1	TRBJ1-5	TGCGCCAGCACCCTGGACGGGACTGGCAATCAGCCCCAGCATTTT	CASTLDGTGNQPQHF
TRBD1	.	TRBV29-1	TRBJ1-6	TGCAGCGTTGCCCTGGGACAGGGGGCGGCCTCACCCCTCCACTTT	CSVALGQGAASPLHF
.	.	TRBV7-2	TRBJ2-1	TGTGCCAGCAGCTTAGTCCCGCGGGGGCGGGATGAGCAGTTCTTC	CASSLVPRGRDEQFF
TRBD2	.	TRBV27	TRBJ2-2	TGTGCCAGCAGTGATCGTAGCGGGACCCACACCGGGGAGCTGTTTTTT	CASSDRSGTHTGELFF
.	.	TRBV2	TRBJ2-3	TGTGCCAGCAGTGAAGGCAGGGTGATGAGGGATACGCAGTATTTT	CASSEGRVMRDTQYF
.	.	TRBV29-1	TRBJ1-1	TGCAGCGTTGAAGATCGGGTCGGGAGTGAAGCTTTCTTT	CSVEDRVGSEAFF
.	few	TRBV7-8	TRBJ2-7	TGTGCCAGCAGCTTAGTAGGGGGAGAGAGCTACGAGCAGTACTTC	CASSLVGGESYEQYF
.	.	TRBV5-1	TRBJ2-6	TGCGCCAGCAGCTTGTACGCAGGAACCTCTGGGGCCAACGTCCTGACTTTC	CASSLYAGTSGANVLTF
.	.	TRBV9	TRBJ1-2	TGTGCCAGCAGCGGCGGGGTTGGCTACACCTTC	CASSGGVGYTF
.	.	TRBV7-2	TRBJ2-5	TGTGCCAGCAGCCCCCCCCCAGGGTTGGAGACCCAGTACTTC	CASSPPPGLETQYF